Each of the 27 T cell receptor beta chains below was sequenced from the same sample in a study of blood T cell repertoires in COVID-19. Produced via immunoSEQ multiplex PCR; TCRdb's table is partial and in-frame only. The table includes about 100,000 clones, under 90% detected once. The sample taken for sequencing was peripheral blood. The source of these receptors is a human donor in a cohort sampled during active COVID-19.

The J gene is TRBJ2-1, the V gene TRBV6-5; no clear D. Germline V CDR1 and CDR2: MNHEY, SVGAGI. The V gene lost 4 bases and the J gene lost 2 bases, with 12 bases spanning the gap. This CDR3 region has 15 residues. The CDR3 DNA reads as TGTGCCAGCAGTTCCCGGCAGGTCGCCTACAATGAGCAGTTCTTC. Amino acids: CASSSRQVAYNEQFF.

This clone was seen a few times. The V and J genes are TRBV6-5 and TRBJ1-1, with D uncertain. The CDR3 contains 14 residues. The ends were cut back, 6 bases at V and 2 bases at J, with 13 bases in the middle. Germline V CDR1 and CDR2: MNHEY, SVGAGI. CDR3 loop: CASSSGPLNTEAFF. DNA for the CDR3: TGTGCCAGCAGCTCCGGTCCCCTTAACACTGAAGCTTTCTTT.

The V call is TRBV5-4, the J call TRBJ2-7; 8 bases fit TRBD2. With 4 bases clipped from V and 3 bases from J, the junction kept 12 bases outside the gene matches. The CDR3 covers 16 residues. Germline values: CDR1 SGHNT, CDR2 YYREEE (reference sequence). The CDR3: CASSPGGTGDRYEQYF. The CDR3 region has the DNA TGTGCCAGCAGCCCGGGGGGGACGGGAGATCGCTACGAGCAGTACTTC.

V and J are TRBV7-2 and TRBJ2-1; the match to TRBD1 covers 10 bases. The germline gives CDR1 SGHTA, CDR2 FQGNSA. This CDR3 is 16 amino acids long. The junction had 11 bases not matched to a gene; V was cut back by 1 base and J by 11 bases. The CDR3 DNA follows: TGTGCCAGCAGCTTAGTGGTCGGACAGGGGGGGTCCAAGCAGTTCTTC. Amino acid sequence: CASSLVVGQGGSKQFF.

The genes are TRBV10-3 and TRBJ1-5; the match to TRBD1 covers 8 bases. V shed 3 bases, J shed 1 base, and the junction held 2 bases outside the gene matches. Germline V gene lookup returns CDR1 ENHRY and CDR2 SYGVKD. This CDR3 region has 15 residues. In DNA form, the CDR3 reads TGTGCCATCAGTGACAGGGGGCTGAGCAATCAGCCCCAGCATTTT. It yields the protein CAISDRGLSNQPQHF.

The chain is built from TRBV5-4 and TRBJ1-1; D remains unclear. The germline gives CDR1 SGHNT, CDR2 YYREEE (reference sequence). This CDR3 has 15 residues. V was trimmed by 2 bases and J by 1 base, leaving 12 bases between them. The CDR3 bases are TGTGCCAGCAGCTTAAATGCAGGCTCGAACACTGAAGCTTTCTTT. Protein product: CASSLNAGSNTEAFF.

The chain is built from TRBV10-2 and TRBJ1-6; D unclear. This CDR3 spans 13 amino acids. The germline gives CDR1 WSHSY, CDR2 SAAADI. V lost 9 bases to trimming and J lost 4 bases, with 10 bases between them. CDR3 nucleotides: TGCGCCAGTGCTGGAGCTTATAATTCACCCCTCCACTTT. It specifies CASAGAYNSPLHF.

The chain has TRBV5-1 and TRBJ1-3; D gene ambiguous. Trimming shortened V by 4 bases and J by 3 bases, and 11 bases separated the two germline ends. The CDR3 consists of 14 residues. Germline CDR1 is SGHRS and CDR2 is YFSETQ. CDR3 protein: CASSSGALGNTIYF. Written as DNA, the CDR3 is TGCGCCAGCAGCAGCGGAGCTCTTGGAAACACCATATATTTT.

The chain uses TRBV14 and TRBJ2-2; 12 bases are shared with TRBD2. This CDR3 has 19 amino acids. The germline gives CDR1 SGHDN, CDR2 FVKESK. The V and J ends lost 0 bases and 3 bases, in that order; junction bases with no gene match: 8. DNA of the CDR3: TGTGCCAGCAGCCAAGATTGGCTAGCGGGAGGGCCAGACACCGGGGAGCTGTTTTTT. Translated, it gives CASSQDWLAGGPDTGELFF.

The V gene is TRBV6-5, the J gene TRBJ1-2; 7 bases are shared with TRBD1. CDR1 is MNHEY, CDR2 SVGAGI, per germline. The CDR3 has 14 amino acids. With V trimmed by 6 bases and J by 0 bases, 4 bases remained unmatched. This CDR3 is CASSRDSANYGYTF. CDR3 nucleotides: TGTGCCAGCAGCAGGGACAGCGCTAACTATGGCTACACCTTC.

This clone has a single count. V and J are TRBV9 and TRBJ1-1; D perhaps matches TRBD1 (6 bases). Looked up from germline, CDR1 is SGDLS and CDR2 is YYNGEE. Trimming took 7 bases from V and 10 from J, leaving 14 bases between them. The CDR3 consists of 11 residues. DNA for the CDR3: TGTGCCAGCGGCCAAACAGGGACAGCTTTCTTT. Translating it yields CASGQTGTAFF.

The CDR3 loop is CASSQLREGSQYF. Written as DNA, the CDR3 is TGTGCCAGCAGCCAACTACGGGAGGGGTCCCAGTACTTC. The chain uses TRBV14 and TRBJ2-5; 8 positions match TRBD2. V shed 2 bases and J 9 bases; nucleotides not matched to a gene: 5. This CDR3 spans 13 amino acids. The germline CDR1 and CDR2 sequences are SGHDN and FVKESK. The full variable domain, completed using reference TRBV14 and TRBJ2-5, is EAGVTQFPSHSVIEKGQTVTLRCDPISGHDNLYWYRRVMGKEIKFLLHFVKESKQDESGMPNNRFLAERTGGTYSTLKVQPAELEDSGVYFCASSQLREGSQYFGPGTRLLVL.

The chain uses TRBV30 and TRBJ2-1, with TRBD1 matching over 7 bases. Germline CDR1 GTSNPN, CDR2 SVGIG (reference sequence). Trimming took 4 bases from V and 4 from J; bases not matched to a gene: 10. The CDR3 is 15 residues long. The CDR3 DNA reads TGTGCCTGGAACGATCCGGGACAGAGATACAATGAGCAGTTCTTC. Translating gives CAWNDPGQRYNEQFF.

This clone was detected only a few times. The chain couples TRBV4-3 to TRBJ1-5; D is perhaps TRBD1 (6 bases). The CDR3 contains 16 residues. V lost 0 bases to trimming and J lost 3 bases, with 12 bases between them. Germline-derived CDR1 and CDR2 are LGHNA and YSLEER. The CDR3 protein is CASSQDLWTANQPQHF. CDR3 coding DNA: TGCGCCAGCAGCCAAGATCTATGGACAGCCAATCAGCCCCAGCATTTT.

CDR3 sequence (DNA): TGTGCCAGCAGCATAGAGGCGCAGCTAGCGTTCGCAGATACGCAGTATTTT. This encodes CASSIEAQLAFADTQYF. V usage is TRBV7-9 and J usage is TRBJ2-3; maybe TRBD2 (6 bases). Germline V gene data show CDR1 as SEHNR and CDR2 as FQNEAQ (reference sequence). V was pared by 5 bases and J by 4 bases, with 22 bases between. CDR3 length: 17 amino acids.

The chain is built from TRBV28 and TRBJ1-3; tentatively, D is TRBD1 (6 bases). Trimming left V 4 bases short and J 2 bases short, with 9 bases between. Looked up from germline, CDR1 is MDHEN and CDR2 is SYDVKM. The CDR3 is made up of 14 amino acids. CDR3 nucleotides: TGTGCCAGCAGTTCCTCAGGGGCTGGAAACACCATATATTTT. Protein: CASSSSGAGNTIYF.

The V call is TRBV5-5, the J call TRBJ2-1; D is possibly TRBD2 (7 bases). The length of the CDR3 is 17 residues. V was cut by 6 bases and J by 0 bases, with 19 bases left in between. CDR1 is SGHKS and CDR2 is YYEKEE in the germline V gene (reference sequence). DNA for the CDR3: TGTGCCAGCAACCGGGGGGCTAGCATTAGCTCCTACAATGAGCAGTTCTTC. It is translated as CASNRGASISSYNEQFF.

V usage is TRBV7-9 and J usage is TRBJ2-3; the match to TRBD2 covers 10 bases. The germline CDR1 and CDR2 sequences are SEHNR and FQNEAQ (reference sequence). This CDR3 contains 15 residues. The junction had 6 bases not matched to a gene; V was cut back by 1 base and J by 8 bases. The CDR3 DNA follows: TGTGCCAGCAGCTTAGAGTCTAGCGGGGGAATTACGCAGTATTTT. Translated: CASSLESSGGITQYF. The full variable domain, its missing parts supplied by reference TRBV7-9 and TRBJ2-3, is DTGVSQNPRHKITKRGQNVTFRCDPISEHNRLYWYRQTLGQGPEFLTYFQNEAQLEKSRLLSDRFSAERPKGSFSTLEIQRTEQGDSAMYLCASSLESSGGITQYFGPGTRLTVL.

This chain joins TRBV5-1 and TRBJ2-1, with 8 bases matching TRBD2. Germline V gene sequence: CDR1 SGHRS, CDR2 YFSETQ. The junction had 6 bases not matched to a gene; V was cut back by 4 bases and J by 9 bases. The CDR3 totals 13 residues. For the CDR3, the DNA is TGCGCCAGCAGCAACGGGAGGGCGGGTGAGCAGTTCTTC. The encoded protein is CASSNGRAGEQFF.

The J gene is TRBJ2-7, the V gene TRBV12-3 or TRBV12-4; D possibly corresponds to TRBD2 (6 bases). V was pared by 9 bases and J by 1 base, with 7 bases between. The CDR3 is 11 residues long. The chain's CDR3 is CASGTSYEQYF. As DNA, the CDR3 is TGTGCCAGTGGGACTTCCTACGAGCAGTACTTC.

As DNA, the CDR3 is TGTGCCAGCGGGACAGGGATGGAGCCCCAGCATTTT. Protein product: CASGTGMEPQHF. The genes are TRBV6-5 and TRBJ1-5; 9 nucleotides match TRBD1. Germline V gene lookup returns CDR1 MNHEY and CDR2 SVGAGI. After removal of 8 bases from V and 8 bases from J, the junction contained 4 bases not matched to a gene. This CDR3 contains 12 residues.

V and J are TRBV9 and TRBJ2-1; TRBD2 agrees at 13 bases. The germline V gene has CDR1 SGDLS and CDR2 YYNGEE. The CDR3 is 17 residues long. V shed 3 bases and J 2 bases; nucleotides not matched to a gene: 5. The CDR3 region has the DNA TGTGCCAGCAGCGAGAGAGGGACTAGCGGGGCCTACAATGAGCAGTTCTTC. Its translation is CASSERGTSGAYNEQFF.

This sequence joins TRBV20-1 and TRBJ1-1; D is undetermined. Germline CDR1 reads DFQATT; CDR2 reads SNEGSKA (reference sequence). Trimming took 5 bases from V and 4 from J, leaving 8 bases between them. This CDR3 is built from 11 residues. The CDR3 nucleotides read TGCAGTGCTTCCTATGGCACTGAAGCTTTCTTT. This encodes CSASYGTEAFF.

There are a few counts of this clone. V usage is TRBV5-1 and J usage is TRBJ2-2; no clear D. Germline CDR1 is SGHRS and CDR2 is YFSETQ. The CDR3 consists of 13 residues. Trimming pared 4 bases from V and 7 bases from J, leaving 11 bases between. The CDR3 here is CASSPGPRGELFF. The CDR3 nucleotides are TGCGCCAGCAGCCCCGGTCCCCGCGGGGAGCTGTTTTTT.

The chain combines TRBV5-4 with TRBJ2-5, with a tentative D call TRBD1 (5 bases). Between the trimmed V and J ends, which lost 1 base and 5 bases, there was a span of 9 bases. CDR1 is SGHNT and CDR2 is YYREEE in the germline V gene (reference sequence). This CDR3 comprises 13 residues. In DNA, the CDR3 is TGTGCCAGCAGCTTGAGGGGATGGGAGACCCAGTACTTC. Amino acids: CASSLRGWETQYF.

V is TRBV9 and J is TRBJ2-3; 8 bases agree with TRBD2. The V gene end was trimmed by 1 base and the J gene end by 6 bases; junction bases not matched to a gene: 7. Looked up from germline, CDR1 is SGDLS and CDR2 is YYNGEE. CDR3 length equals 15 residues. The chain's CDR3 is CASSVSGSHRDTQYF. CDR3 DNA: TGTGCCAGCAGCGTAAGCGGGAGCCATCGGGATACGCAGTATTTT.

This chain uses TRBV18 with TRBJ2-5; D possibly corresponds to TRBD2 (5 bases). V lost 4 bases, J lost 1 base, and 10 bases lay in between. Germline lookup yields CDR1 KGHSH and CDR2 LQKENI. The CDR3 runs 14 residues. CDR3 DNA sequence: TGTGCCAGCTCACTCTCTAGCTCCCAAGAGACCCAGTACTTC. Translation gives CASSLSSSQETQYF.